This T cell receptor beta chain was sequenced for a study of neoadjuvant anti-PD-1 for oral cavity cancer. About the study: Before surgery, most patients got three to four biweekly 3 mg/kg nivolumab doses.

As for time point: after neoadjuvant nivolumab, at surgical resection. Patients had newly diagnosed, untreated stage II-IVA oral cavity squamous cell carcinoma. Produced via immunoSEQ multiplex PCR; TCRdb's table is partial and in-frame only. The repertoire has 68,000 or so clones, around 83% of them found once; the top ten carry more than 3%. CDR1 is MNHEY and CDR2 is SMNVEV in the germline V gene (reference sequence). Losses at the gene ends were 5 bases for V and 0 bases for J; bases not matched to a gene: 6. CDR3 length equals 15 residues. The TCR comes from a person aged 35-79 years with oral cavity squamous cell carcinoma. Sequencing used PBMCs, obtained after nivolumab (anti-PD-1) treatment. The chain joins TRBV27 to TRBJ2-7; 8 bases agree with TRBD2. The CDR3 loop reads CASSLQLAASYEQYF. The CDR3 region has the DNA TGTGCCAGCAGTCTTCAACTAGCGGCCTCCTACGAGCAGTACTTC.